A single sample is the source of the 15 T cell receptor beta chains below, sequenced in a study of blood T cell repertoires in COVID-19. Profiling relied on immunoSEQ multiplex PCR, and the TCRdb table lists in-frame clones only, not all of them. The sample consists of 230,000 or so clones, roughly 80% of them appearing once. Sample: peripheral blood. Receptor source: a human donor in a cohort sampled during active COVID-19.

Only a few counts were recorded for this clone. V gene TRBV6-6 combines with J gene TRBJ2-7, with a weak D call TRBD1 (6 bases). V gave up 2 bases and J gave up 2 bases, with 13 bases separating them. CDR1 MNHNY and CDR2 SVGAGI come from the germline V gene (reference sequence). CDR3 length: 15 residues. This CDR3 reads CASSYGTPYPYEQYF. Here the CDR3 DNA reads TGTGCCAGCAGTTACGGGACACCTTATCCCTACGAGCAGTACTTC.

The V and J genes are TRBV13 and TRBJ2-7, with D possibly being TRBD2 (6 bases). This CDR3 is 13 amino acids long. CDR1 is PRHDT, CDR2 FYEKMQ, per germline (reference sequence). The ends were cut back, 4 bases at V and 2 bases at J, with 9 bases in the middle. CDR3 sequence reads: CASSSGLAYEQYF. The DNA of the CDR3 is TGTGCCAGCAGCTCGGGACTCGCCTACGAGCAGTACTTC.

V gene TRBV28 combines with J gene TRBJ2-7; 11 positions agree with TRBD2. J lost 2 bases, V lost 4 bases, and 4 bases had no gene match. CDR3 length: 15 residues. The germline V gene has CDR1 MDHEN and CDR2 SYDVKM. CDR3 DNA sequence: TGTGCCAGCAGTTCGGGACTAGCGGACCCCTACGAGCAGTACTTC. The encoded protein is CASSSGLADPYEQYF.

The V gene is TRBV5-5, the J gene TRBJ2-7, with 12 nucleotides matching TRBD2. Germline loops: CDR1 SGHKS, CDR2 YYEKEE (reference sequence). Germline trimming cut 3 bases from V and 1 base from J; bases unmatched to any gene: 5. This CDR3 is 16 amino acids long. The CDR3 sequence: CASSSGTSGLSYEQYF. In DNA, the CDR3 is TGTGCCAGCAGCTCGGGGACTAGCGGGCTTTCCTACGAGCAGTACTTC.

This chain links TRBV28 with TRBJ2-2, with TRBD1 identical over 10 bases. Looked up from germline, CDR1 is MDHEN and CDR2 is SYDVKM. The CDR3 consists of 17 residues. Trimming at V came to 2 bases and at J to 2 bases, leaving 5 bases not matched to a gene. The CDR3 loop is CASSLTLTGGNTGELFF. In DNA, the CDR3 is TGTGCCAGCAGTTTAACCCTGACAGGGGGCAACACCGGGGAGCTGTTTTTT.

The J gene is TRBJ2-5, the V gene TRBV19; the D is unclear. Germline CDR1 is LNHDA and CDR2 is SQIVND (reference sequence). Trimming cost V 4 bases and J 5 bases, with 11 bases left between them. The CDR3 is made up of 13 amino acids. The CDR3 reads CASSKAERETQYF. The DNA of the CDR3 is TGTGCCAGTAGTAAGGCGGAGAGGGAGACCCAGTACTTC.

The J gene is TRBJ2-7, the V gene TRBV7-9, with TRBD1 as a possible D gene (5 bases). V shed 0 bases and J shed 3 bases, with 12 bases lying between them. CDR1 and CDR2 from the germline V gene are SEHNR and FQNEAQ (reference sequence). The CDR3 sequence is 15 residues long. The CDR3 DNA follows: TGTGCCAGCAGCTTAGCGCTTGGGGCCCGCTACGAGCAGTACTTC. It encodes CASSLALGARYEQYF.

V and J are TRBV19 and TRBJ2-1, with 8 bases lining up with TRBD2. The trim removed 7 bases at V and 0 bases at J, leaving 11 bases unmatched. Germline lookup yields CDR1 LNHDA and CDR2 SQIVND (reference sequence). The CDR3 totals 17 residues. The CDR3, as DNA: TGTGCCAGTAAAACTAGCGGAGGGGCCAGCTCCTACAATGAGCAGTTCTTC. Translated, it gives CASKTSGGASSYNEQFF.

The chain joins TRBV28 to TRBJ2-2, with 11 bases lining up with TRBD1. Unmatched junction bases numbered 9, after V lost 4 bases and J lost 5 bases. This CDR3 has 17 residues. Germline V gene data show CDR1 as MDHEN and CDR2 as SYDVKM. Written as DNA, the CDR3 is TGTGCCAGCAGTTCGACAAGGACAGGGGGCGGGACCGGGGAGCTGTTTTTT. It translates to CASSSTRTGGGTGELFF.

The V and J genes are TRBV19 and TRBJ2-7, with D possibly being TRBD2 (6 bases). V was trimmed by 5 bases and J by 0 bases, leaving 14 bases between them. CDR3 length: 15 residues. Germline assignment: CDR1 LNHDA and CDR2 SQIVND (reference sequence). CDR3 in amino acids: CASSSGGGSSYEQYF. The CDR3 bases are TGTGCCAGTAGTTCGGGTGGGGGGAGCTCCTACGAGCAGTACTTC.

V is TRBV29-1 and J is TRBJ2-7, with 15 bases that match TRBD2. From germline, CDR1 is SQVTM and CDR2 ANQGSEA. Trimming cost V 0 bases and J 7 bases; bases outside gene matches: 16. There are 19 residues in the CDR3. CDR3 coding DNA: TGCAGCGTTGAAGATCTTGGAGGACTAGCGGGAGGGCCCCGGAGGGAGCAGTACTTC. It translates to CSVEDLGGLAGGPRREQYF.

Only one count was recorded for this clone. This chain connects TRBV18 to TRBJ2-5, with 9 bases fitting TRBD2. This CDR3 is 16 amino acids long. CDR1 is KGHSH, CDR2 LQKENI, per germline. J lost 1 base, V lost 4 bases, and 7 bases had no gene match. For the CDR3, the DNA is TGTGCCAGCTCACGTGCGGCTAGCGGGGCCCAAGAGACCCAGTACTTC. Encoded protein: CASSRAASGAQETQYF.

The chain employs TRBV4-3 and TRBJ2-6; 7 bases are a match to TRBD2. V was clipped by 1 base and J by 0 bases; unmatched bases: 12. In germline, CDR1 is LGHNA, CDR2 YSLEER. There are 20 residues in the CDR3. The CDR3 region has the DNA TGCGCCAGCAGCCAAGCCGAATTCGCTAGCGGAAGCTCTGGGGCCAACGTCCTGACTTTC. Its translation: CASSQAEFASGSSGANVLTF.

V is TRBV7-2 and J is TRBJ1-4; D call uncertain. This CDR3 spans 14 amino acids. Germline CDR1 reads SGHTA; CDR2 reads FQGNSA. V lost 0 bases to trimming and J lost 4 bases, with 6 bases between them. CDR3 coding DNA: TGTGCCAGCAGCTTAGCCGGGATTAATGAAAAACTGTTTTTT. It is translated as CASSLAGINEKLFF.

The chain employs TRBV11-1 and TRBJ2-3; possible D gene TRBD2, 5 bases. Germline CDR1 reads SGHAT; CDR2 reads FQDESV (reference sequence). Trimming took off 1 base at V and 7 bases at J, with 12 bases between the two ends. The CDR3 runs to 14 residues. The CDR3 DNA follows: TGTGCCAGCAGCTTAGAATCTGGGAGAAATACGCAGTATTTT. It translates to CASSLESGRNTQYF.